This T cell receptor (beta chain) came from a study of identical twins. Overall study findings and caveats: Memory repertoires lacked the insertion deficit that abundant cord blood beta clonotypes showed. Not following the same donors, the study drew its conclusions from cross-sectional statistical analysis. Excess sharing by twins proved weaker in beta out-of-frame sequences.

Template switching supplied a universal primer site; unique molecular identifiers were carried on the cDNA. Via MiXCR, TCRdb re-called the 5' RACE reads, giving one row per CDR3 protein. The sample carries 1.5 million to 2 million distinct CDR3 sequences, about 32% recorded once. This clonotype was seen at least ten times. Its antigen is currently unknown. Trimming took 6 bases from V and 3 from J, leaving 12 bases between them. CDR3 length equals 13 residues. The chain has TRBV12-3 or TRBV12-4 and TRBJ2-7; D gene unclear. The clonotype comes from a newborn girl in good health. Source material: cord blood. The CDR3 here is CASSTAYYYEQYF. The CDR3 DNA reads TGTGCCAGCAGCACGGCATACTACTACGAGCAGTACTTC.